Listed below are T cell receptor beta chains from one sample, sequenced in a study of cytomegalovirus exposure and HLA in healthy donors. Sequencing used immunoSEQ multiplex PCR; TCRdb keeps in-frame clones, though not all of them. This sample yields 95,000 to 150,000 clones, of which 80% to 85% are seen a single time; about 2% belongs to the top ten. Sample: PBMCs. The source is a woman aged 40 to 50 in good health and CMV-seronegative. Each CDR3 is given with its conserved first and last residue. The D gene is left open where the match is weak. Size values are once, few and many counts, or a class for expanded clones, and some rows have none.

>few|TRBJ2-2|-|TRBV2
CASRGLVGGELFF
TGTGCCAGCAGGGGGCTCGTCGGGGGGGAGCTGTTTTTT
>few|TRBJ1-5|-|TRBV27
CASSNRNQPQHF
TGTGCCAGCAGCAACAGAAATCAGCCCCAGCATTTT
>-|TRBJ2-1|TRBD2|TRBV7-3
CASSRSGSSYNEQFF
TGTGCCAGCAGCCGTAGCGGGAGCTCCTACAATGAGCAGTTCTTC
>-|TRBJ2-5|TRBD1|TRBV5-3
CARSSGQGLQETQYF
TGTGCCAGAAGCTCAGGACAGGGGCTCCAAGAGACCCAGTACTTC
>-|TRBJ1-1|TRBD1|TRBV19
CASRPQGARDEAFF
TGTGCCAGTAGACCCCAGGGGGCCCGAGATGAAGCTTTCTTT
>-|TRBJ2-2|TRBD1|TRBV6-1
CASSEGTGGTGELFF
TGTGCCAGCAGTGAAGGGACAGGGGGCACCGGGGAGCTGTTTTTT
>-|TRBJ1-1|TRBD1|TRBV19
CASLPEPTGSGTEAFF
TGTGCCAGTCTACCCGAACCGACAGGGTCCGGGACTGAAGCTTTCTTT
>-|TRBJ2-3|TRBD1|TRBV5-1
CASSLGQATSTDTQYF
TGCGCCAGCAGCCTCGGACAGGCCACTAGCACAGATACGCAGTATTTT
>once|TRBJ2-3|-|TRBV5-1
CASSLHGRDTQYF
TGCGCCAGCAGCTTGCATGGGAGGGATACGCAGTATTTT
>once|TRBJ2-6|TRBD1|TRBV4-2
CASSPRTGSGANVLTF
TGTGCCAGCAGCCCGAGGACAGGGTCTGGGGCCAACGTCCTGACTTTC
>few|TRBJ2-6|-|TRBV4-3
CASSQLGTLTDVLTF
TGCGCCAGCAGCCAACTAGGGACTCTTACCGACGTCCTGACTTTC
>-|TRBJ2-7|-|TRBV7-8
CASSPLAYEQYF
TGTGCCAGCAGCCCACTAGCCTACGAGCAGTACTTC
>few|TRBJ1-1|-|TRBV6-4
CASSRLRGTEAFF
TGTGCCAGCAGCCGCCTCAGAGGGACTGAAGCTTTCTTT
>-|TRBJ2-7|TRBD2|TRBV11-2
CASSPLSSGRVHEQYF
TGTGCCAGCAGCCCGCTTAGTAGCGGGAGAGTACACGAGCAGTACTTC
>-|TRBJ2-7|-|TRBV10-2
CASSVGAYEQYF
TGTGCCAGCAGTGTAGGGGCCTACGAGCAGTACTTC
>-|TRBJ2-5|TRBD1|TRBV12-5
CASGRTGGRDHSATQYF
TGTGCTAGTGGGAGGACAGGGGGGAGGGACCACAGTGCGACCCAGTACTTC
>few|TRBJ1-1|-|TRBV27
CASSSRGAAEAFF
TGTGCCAGCAGTTCGCGGGGGGCGGCTGAAGCTTTCTTT
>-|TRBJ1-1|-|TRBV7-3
CASSLGAVNTEAFF
TGTGCCAGCAGCTTAGGTGCAGTGAACACTGAAGCTTTCTTT
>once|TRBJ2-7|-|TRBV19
CASSIFTGYEQYF
TGTGCCAGTAGTATATTCACAGGCTACGAGCAGTACTTC
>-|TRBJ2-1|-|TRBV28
CASSWRGGSSYNEQFF
TGTGCCAGCAGCTGGAGAGGAGGGAGCTCCTACAATGAGCAGTTCTTC
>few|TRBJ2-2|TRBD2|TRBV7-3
CASSLLAASGELFF
TGTGCCAGCAGCCTACTAGCGGCGTCAGGGGAGCTGTTTTTT
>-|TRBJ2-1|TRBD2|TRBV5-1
CASSLSGGSYNEQFF
TGCGCCAGCAGCTTGAGCGGGGGATCCTACAATGAGCAGTTCTTC
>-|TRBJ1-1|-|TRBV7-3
CASSFSLNTEAFF
TGTGCCAGCAGCTTCTCTCTGAACACTGAAGCTTTCTTT
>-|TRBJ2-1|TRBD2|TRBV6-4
CASSELAGAFNEQFF
TGTGCCAGCAGTGAGTTAGCGGGGGCTTTCAATGAGCAGTTCTTC
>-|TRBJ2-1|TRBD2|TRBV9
CASSVTLAGGPGYNEQFF
TGTGCCAGCAGCGTAACACTAGCGGGAGGGCCGGGTTACAATGAGCAGTTCTTC
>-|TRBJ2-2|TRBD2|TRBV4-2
CASSPGAGMNTGELFF
TGTGCCAGCAGCCCCGGAGCGGGGATGAACACCGGGGAGCTGTTTTTT
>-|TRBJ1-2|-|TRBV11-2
CASNTQGRVGYTF
TGTGCCAGCAACACCCAGGGCCGGGTTGGCTACACCTTC
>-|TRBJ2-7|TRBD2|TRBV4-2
CASSQNTLLAGQHEQYF
TGTGCCAGCAGCCAAAACACCCTACTAGCGGGACAGCACGAGCAGTACTTC
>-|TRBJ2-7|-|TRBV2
CASSESGFSSYEQYF
TGTGCCAGCAGTGAATCGGGGTTTAGCTCCTACGAGCAGTACTTC
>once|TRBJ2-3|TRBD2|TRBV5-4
CASSFPGLAGDTQYF
TGTGCCAGCAGCTTTCCTGGACTAGCGGGAGATACGCAGTATTTT
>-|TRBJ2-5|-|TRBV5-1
CASSQTVGGETQYF
TGCGCCAGCAGCCAGACGGTGGGGGGAGAGACCCAGTACTTC
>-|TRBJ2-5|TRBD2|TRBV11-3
CASSSGGRSQETQYF
TGTGCCAGCAGCTCTGGCGGGAGGTCCCAAGAGACCCAGTACTTC
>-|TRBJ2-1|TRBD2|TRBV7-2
CASSARLAEPYNEQFF
TGTGCCAGCAGCGCAAGACTAGCGGAGCCCTACAATGAGCAGTTCTTC